This T cell receptor (beta chain) originates from a study of cytomegalovirus exposure and HLA in healthy donors. Findings and caveats of the study: In a later analysis, DRB1 alleles had the most associated TCRs; HLA-C alleles the fewest. Across donors, sequencing depth was assumed by presence/absence analyses to be roughly uniform. According to the study, 150 to 200 TCR beta chains were cytomegalovirus-associated. Within an earlier analysis, most TCR beta V segments proved productive either about 87% or about 30% of the time.

CDR1 and CDR2 from the germline V gene are KGHSH and LQKENI. Trimming took 2 bases from V and 4 from J, leaving 7 bases between them. This CDR3 comprises 13 residues. Worth noting for this clone: Its antigen is as yet unknown.

60 Vbeta and 13 Jbeta primers were used in PCR. The table came from immunoSEQ multiplex PCR; TCRdb's copy has only in-frame clones and leaves some out. Among approximately 170,000 clones listed, roughly 72% were seen once. The V gene is TRBV18, the J gene TRBJ2-3; D gene ambiguous. This TCR came from a man in his forties in good health and CMV-seronegative. Sequenced sample: PBMCs. The CDR3 region is CASSPRSADTQYF. The CDR3 DNA is TGTGCCAGCTCACCAAGGAGCGCAGATACGCAGTATTTT.